Listed below are T cell receptor beta chains from one sample, sequenced in a study of blood T cell repertoires in COVID-19. Libraries were prepared by immunoSEQ multiplex PCR; TCRdb keeps only in-frame clonotypes and omits some of them. The table includes around 130,000 clones, around 85% detected once. The sequencing input was peripheral blood. These TCRs come from a man aged 60-69 years with acute or convalescent COVID-19. The CDR3 runs from the conserved cysteine through the conserved F or W. Each record gives: CDR3 length, D gene, J gene, V gene, CDR3 protein. D genes are given only for firm matches.

14 | . | TRBJ2-3 | TRBV7-9 | CASSLKVGRDTQYF
13 | TRBD2 | TRBJ2-7 | TRBV6-5 | CASTGGLFYEQYF
14 | . | TRBJ2-2 | TRBV6-1 | CASSGAAYTGELFF
14 | . | TRBJ1-5 | TRBV30 | CAWSVVEEDQPQHF
14 | . | TRBJ1-1 | TRBV6-6 | CASSYEDLNTEAFF
19 | TRBD2 | TRBJ2-6 | TRBV3-1/TRBV3-2 | CASSQWVSSGRSGANVLTF
13 | TRBD2 | TRBJ2-3 | TRBV29-1 | CSAPRDSGGTQYF
15 | . | TRBJ1-2 | TRBV9 | CASSPNTGTNYGYTF
17 | . | TRBJ2-6 | TRBV28 | CASSLTTSGAGANVLTF
14 | TRBD1 | TRBJ1-5 | TRBV2 | CASSSGTGGQPQHF
13 | . | TRBJ1-2 | TRBV28 | CAGASSHNYGYTF
15 | . | TRBJ1-2 | TRBV5-3 | CARRPTGQKTYGYTF
15 | . | TRBJ2-6 | TRBV5-1 | CASSERFSGANVLTF
14 | . | TRBJ2-4 | TRBV29-1 | CSALGPQLGNIQYF
17 | TRBD2 | TRBJ2-7 | TRBV11-2 | CASSLDGLAGDPSEQYF
14 | TRBD2 | TRBJ2-7 | TRBV28 | CASSLGTSGYEQYF
18 | TRBD2 | TRBJ2-1 | TRBV7-9 | CASSLGGGGRDSYNEQFF